A single T cell receptor (beta chain) is shown here with its context. What it binds is not known. The data were obtained in a study of cytomegalovirus exposure and HLA in healthy donors. Study outcomes and limitations: The Asian-associated ancestry cluster reportedly had fewer N-insertions than the roughly 670-donor mean in a later analysis.

The V gene end was trimmed by 3 bases and the J gene end by 8 bases; junction bases not matched to a gene: 3. The CDR3 spans 13 residues. Germline values: CDR1 MNHEY, CDR2 SMNVEV (reference sequence). The PCR had 60 Vbeta and 13 Jbeta primers. Profiled with immunoSEQ multiplex PCR; TCRdb holds only in-frame clones, not every one. The sample includes 150,000 to 200,000 clones, about 80% seen only once; the top ten take more than 0.8%. The receptor was derived from a woman in her thirties or forties in good health and CMV-seronegative. The rearrangement uses TRBV27 and TRBJ1-1, with 10 positions matching TRBD1. Specimen: PBMCs. The CDR3 loop reads CASSFWDRGEAFF. CDR3 sequence (DNA): TGTGCCAGCAGTTTCTGGGACAGGGGAGAAGCTTTCTTT.